A single TCR beta chain is shown here with its context. Participants had their cohort set by participant-reported clinical history. The assay was immunoSEQ multiplex PCR, and TCRdb's table has in-frame clones only and misses some. In the table there are about 270,000 clones, approximately 91% of which are singletons. Germline CDR1 is DFQATT and CDR2 is SNEGSKA (reference sequence). The CDR3 has 11 amino acids. Trimming cost V 6 bases and J 3 bases, with 6 bases left between them. The entry originates in a study of blood T cell repertoires in COVID-19. Study in general: Specimens from acute and convalescent COVID-19 originated in the United States, Italy and Spain. T cells, B-cell-depleted T cells, or PBMCs supplied cDNA or gDNA.

The sequence derives from a woman in her thirties or forties with acute COVID-19. What was sequenced was PBMCs or T cells enriched from blood (not recorded which). The V gene is TRBV20-1, the J gene TRBJ2-1, with D unresolved. Here the CDR3 DNA reads TGCAGTGCACTTAACTACAATGAGCAGTTCTTC. The encoded protein is CSALNYNEQFF.